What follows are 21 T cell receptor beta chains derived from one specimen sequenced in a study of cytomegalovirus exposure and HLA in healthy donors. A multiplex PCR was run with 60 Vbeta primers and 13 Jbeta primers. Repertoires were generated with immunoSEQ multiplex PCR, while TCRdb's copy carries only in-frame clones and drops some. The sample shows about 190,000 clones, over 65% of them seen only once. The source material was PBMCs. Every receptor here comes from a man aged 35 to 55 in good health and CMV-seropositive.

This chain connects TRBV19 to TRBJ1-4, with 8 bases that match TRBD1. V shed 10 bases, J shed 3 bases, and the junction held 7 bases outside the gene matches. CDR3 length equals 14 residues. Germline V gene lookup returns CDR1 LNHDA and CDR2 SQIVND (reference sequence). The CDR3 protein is CATTQGAANEKLFF. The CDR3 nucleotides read TGTGCCACAACTCAGGGGGCCGCTAATGAAAAACTGTTTTTT.

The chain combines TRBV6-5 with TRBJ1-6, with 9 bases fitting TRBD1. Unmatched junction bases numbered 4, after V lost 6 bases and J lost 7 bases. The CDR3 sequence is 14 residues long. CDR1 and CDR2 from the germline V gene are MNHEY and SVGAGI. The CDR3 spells CASRPTGGNSPLHF. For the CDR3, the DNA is TGTGCCAGCAGACCAACAGGGGGCAATTCACCCCTCCACTTT.

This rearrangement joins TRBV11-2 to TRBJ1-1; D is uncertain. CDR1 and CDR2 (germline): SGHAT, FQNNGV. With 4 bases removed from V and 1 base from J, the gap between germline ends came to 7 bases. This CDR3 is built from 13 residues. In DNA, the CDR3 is TGTGCCAGCAGCTCCCGACAGAACACTGAAGCTTTCTTT. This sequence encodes CASSSRQNTEAFF.

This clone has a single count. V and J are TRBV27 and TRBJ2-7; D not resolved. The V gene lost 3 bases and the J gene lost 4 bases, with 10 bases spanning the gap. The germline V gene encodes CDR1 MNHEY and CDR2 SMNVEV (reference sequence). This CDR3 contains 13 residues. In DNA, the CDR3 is TGTGCCAGCAGTTTTTCCAGAGGTTACGAGCAGTACTTC. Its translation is CASSFSRGYEQYF.

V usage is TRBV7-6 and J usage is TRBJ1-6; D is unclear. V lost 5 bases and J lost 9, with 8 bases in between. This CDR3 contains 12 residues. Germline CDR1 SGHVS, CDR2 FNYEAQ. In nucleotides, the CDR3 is TGTGCCAGCAGCCGTAGTGGTTCACCCCTCCACTTT. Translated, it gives CASSRSGSPLHF.

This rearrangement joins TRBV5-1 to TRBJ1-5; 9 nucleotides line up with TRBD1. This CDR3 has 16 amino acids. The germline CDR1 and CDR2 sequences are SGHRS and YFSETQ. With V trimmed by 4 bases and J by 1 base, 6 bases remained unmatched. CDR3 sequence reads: CASSPGQGGSNQPQHF. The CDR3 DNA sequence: TGCGCCAGCAGCCCGGGACAGGGAGGAAGCAATCAGCCCCAGCATTTT.

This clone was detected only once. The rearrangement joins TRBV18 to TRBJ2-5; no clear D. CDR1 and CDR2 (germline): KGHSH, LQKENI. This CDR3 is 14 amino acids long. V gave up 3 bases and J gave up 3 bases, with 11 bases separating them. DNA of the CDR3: TGTGCCAGCTCACCGGGTAGTGAGGAAGAGACCCAGTACTTC. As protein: CASSPGSEEETQYF.

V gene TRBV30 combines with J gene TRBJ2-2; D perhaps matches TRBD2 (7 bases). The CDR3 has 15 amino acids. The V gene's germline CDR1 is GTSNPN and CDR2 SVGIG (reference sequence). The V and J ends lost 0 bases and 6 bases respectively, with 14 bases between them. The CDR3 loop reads CAWSVKGGSSGELFF. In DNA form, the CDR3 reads TGTGCCTGGAGTGTAAAGGGGGGGTCATCCGGGGAGCTGTTTTTT.

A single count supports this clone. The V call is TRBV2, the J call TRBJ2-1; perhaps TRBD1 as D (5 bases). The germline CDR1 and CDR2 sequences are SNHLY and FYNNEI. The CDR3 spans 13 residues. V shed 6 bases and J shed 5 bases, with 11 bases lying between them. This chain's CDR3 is CASSSDRNNEQFF. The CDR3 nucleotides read TGTGCCAGCAGCTCCGACAGAAACAATGAGCAGTTCTTC. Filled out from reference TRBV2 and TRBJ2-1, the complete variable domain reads EPEVTQTPSHQVTQMGQEVILRCVPISNHLYFYWYRQILGQKVEFLVSFYNNEISEKSEIFDDQFSVERPDGSNFTLKIRSTKLEDSAMYFCASSSDRNNEQFFGPGTRLTVL.

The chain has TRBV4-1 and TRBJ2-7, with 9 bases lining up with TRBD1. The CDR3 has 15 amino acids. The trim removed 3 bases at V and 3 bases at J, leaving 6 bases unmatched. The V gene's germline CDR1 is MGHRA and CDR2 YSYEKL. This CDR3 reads CASSQRTGAIYEQYF. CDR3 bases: TGCGCCAGCAGCCAGCGGACAGGGGCGATCTACGAGCAGTACTTC.

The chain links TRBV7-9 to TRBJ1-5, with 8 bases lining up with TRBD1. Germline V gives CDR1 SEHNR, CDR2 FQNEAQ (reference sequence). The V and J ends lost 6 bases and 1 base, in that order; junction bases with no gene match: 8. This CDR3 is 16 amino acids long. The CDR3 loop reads CASRPLDRGSNQPQHF. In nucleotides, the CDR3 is TGTGCCAGCAGACCCCTTGACAGGGGAAGCAATCAGCCCCAGCATTTT. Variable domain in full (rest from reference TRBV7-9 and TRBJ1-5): DTGVSQNPRHKITKRGQNVTFRCDPISEHNRLYWYRQTLGQGPEFLTYFQNEAQLEKSRLLSDRFSAERPKGSFSTLEIQRTEQGDSAMYLCASRPLDRGSNQPQHFGDGTRLSIL.

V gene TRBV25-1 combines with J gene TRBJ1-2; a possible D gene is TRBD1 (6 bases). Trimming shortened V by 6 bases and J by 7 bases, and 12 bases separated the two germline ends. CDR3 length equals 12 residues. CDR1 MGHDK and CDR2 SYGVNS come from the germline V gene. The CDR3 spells CASSLQGSGYTF. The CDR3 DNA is TGTGCCAGCAGCCTACAGGGCTCTGGCTACACCTTC.

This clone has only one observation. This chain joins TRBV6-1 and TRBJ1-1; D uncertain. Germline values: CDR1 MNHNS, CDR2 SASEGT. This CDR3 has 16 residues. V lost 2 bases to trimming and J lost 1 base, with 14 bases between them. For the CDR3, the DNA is TGTGCCAGCAGTGAATTAGTGAGGGCTGGGAACACTGAAGCTTTCTTT. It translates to CASSELVRAGNTEAFF.

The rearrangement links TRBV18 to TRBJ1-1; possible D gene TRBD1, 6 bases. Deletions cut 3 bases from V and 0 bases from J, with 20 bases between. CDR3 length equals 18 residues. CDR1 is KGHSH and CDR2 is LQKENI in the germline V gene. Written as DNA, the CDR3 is TGTGCCAGCTCACCCTTTGAAGCAGGGGCGGGCGTGAACACTGAAGCTTTCTTT. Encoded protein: CASSPFEAGAGVNTEAFF.

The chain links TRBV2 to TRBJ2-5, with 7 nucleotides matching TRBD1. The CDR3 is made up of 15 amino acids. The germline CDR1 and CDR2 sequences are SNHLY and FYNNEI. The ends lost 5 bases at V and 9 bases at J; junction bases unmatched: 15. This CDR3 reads CASSIRTGPRGAQYF. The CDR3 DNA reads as TGTGCCAGCAGTATTCGGACAGGACCTCGAGGGGCCCAGTACTTC.

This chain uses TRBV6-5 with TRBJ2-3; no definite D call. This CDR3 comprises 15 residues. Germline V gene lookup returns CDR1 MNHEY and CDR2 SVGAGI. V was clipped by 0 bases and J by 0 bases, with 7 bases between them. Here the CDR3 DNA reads TGTGCCAGCAGTTACTCCCCGCGGAGCACAGATACGCAGTATTTT. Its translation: CASSYSPRSTDTQYF.

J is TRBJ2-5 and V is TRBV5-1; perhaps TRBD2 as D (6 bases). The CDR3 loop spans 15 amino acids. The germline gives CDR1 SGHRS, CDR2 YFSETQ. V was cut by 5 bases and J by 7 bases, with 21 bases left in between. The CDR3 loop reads CASRNTVTLGGTQYF. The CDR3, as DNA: TGCGCCAGCAGAAACACCGTAACCCTCGGGGGGACCCAGTACTTC.

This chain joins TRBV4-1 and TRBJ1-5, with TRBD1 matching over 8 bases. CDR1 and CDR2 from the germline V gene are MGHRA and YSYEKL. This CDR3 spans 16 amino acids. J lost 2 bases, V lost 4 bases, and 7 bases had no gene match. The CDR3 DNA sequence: TGCGCCAGCAGCCTCTCGGACAGGGCAGGCAATCAGCCCCAGCATTTT. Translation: CASSLSDRAGNQPQHF.

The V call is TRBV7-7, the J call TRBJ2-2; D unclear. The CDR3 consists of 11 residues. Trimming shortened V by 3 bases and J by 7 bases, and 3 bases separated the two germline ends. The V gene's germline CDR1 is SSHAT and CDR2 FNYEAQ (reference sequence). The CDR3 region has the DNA TGTGCCAGCAGCTTCAACGGGGAGCTGTTTTTT. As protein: CASSFNGELFF.

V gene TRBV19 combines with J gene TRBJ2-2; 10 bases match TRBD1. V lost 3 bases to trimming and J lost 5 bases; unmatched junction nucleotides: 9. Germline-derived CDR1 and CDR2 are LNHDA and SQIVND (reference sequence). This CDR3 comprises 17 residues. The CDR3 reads CASSILYGQGGTGELFF. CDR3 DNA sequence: TGTGCCAGTAGTATCCTCTACGGACAGGGGGGGACCGGGGAGCTGTTTTTT.

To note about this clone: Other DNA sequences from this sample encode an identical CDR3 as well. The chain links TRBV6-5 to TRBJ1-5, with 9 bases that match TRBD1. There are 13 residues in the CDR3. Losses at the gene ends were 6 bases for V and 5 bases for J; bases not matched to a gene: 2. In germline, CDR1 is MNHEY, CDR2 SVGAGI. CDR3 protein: CASRRQGDQPQHF. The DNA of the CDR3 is TGTGCCAGCAGAAGACAGGGGGATCAGCCCCAGCATTTT.